Included here is one T cell receptor (beta chain) sequence, with context. These data come from a study of blood T cell repertoires in COVID-19. Study background: Both acute and convalescent COVID-19 samples were obtained from the United States, Italy and Spain.

This table comes from immunoSEQ multiplex PCR, and its TCRdb copy is limited to in-frame clones, with some not included. The table lists about 210,000 clones, 65% to 85% of them singletons. The V gene end was trimmed by 0 bases and the J gene end by 9 bases; junction bases not matched to a gene: 5. The CDR3 is made up of 16 amino acids. Germline lookup yields CDR1 MGHRA and CDR2 YSYEKL. The sequence came from a human donor in a cohort sampled during active COVID-19. The chain joins TRBV4-1 to TRBJ2-1, with 13 bases matching TRBD2. The sample consisted of peripheral blood. The CDR3 bases are TGCGCCAGCAGCCAAGACTGGACTAGCGGGAGAAGTGAGCAGTTCTTC. This sequence encodes CASSQDWTSGRSEQFF.